This TCR beta chain came from a study of OX40 agonist ivuxolimab in advanced cancers. Study-wide findings and caveats: Fewer expanded clones were found on average in CD4+ than in CD8+ T cells.

Remarks on this clone: Its specificity is not known.

Sequencing used immunoSEQ multiplex PCR; TCRdb keeps in-frame clones, though not all of them. This table has roughly 50,000 clones, approximately 87% appearing once. This sample comprised CD4+ or CD8+ T cells sorted from blood, obtained in a trial of the OX40 agonist ivuxolimab. This receptor was identified in an adult with an advanced solid tumor such as melanoma, head and neck, liver or kidney cancer.

For the CDR3, the DNA is TGCGCCAGCAGCTTGGTTGATGGGGGCTACGAGCAGTACTTC. It encodes CASSLVDGGYEQYF. The rearrangement uses TRBV5-1 and TRBJ2-7; D is possibly TRBD1 or TRBD2 (5 bases each). The CDR3 consists of 14 residues. V gave up 0 bases and J gave up 3 bases, with 10 bases separating them. Germline V lookup: CDR1 SGHRS, CDR2 YFSETQ.